The 2 T cell receptor beta chains below were found in one sample sequenced in a study of shared clonotypes between healthy human individuals. Measured with immunoSEQ multiplex PCR; TCRdb has only the in-frame clones, and not every one. The repertoire consists of 2 million or so clones, with 85% to 95% occurring once and the leading ten covering under 0.15%. Material: naive CD4+ T cells sorted from blood. The subset here: CD45RA+ positively selected. The receptors were gathered from a man between 18 and 35 years old in good health.

V usage is TRBV4-3 and J usage is TRBJ2-2; D perhaps matches TRBD2 (6 bases). V shed 0 bases and J shed 4 bases, with 9 bases lying between them. CDR3 length: 15 residues. Germline CDR1 reads LGHNA; CDR2 reads YSLEER. The CDR3 sequence: CASSQDGGSTGELFF. The CDR3, as DNA: TGCGCCAGCAGCCAAGATGGGGGGTCCACCGGGGAGCTGTTTTTT.

The chain uses TRBV5-1 and TRBJ2-1; D is ambiguous. The CDR3 extends over 15 amino acids. Germline loops: CDR1 SGHRS, CDR2 YFSETQ. With 2 bases removed from V and 8 bases from J, the gap between germline ends came to 17 bases. CDR3 DNA sequence: TGCGCCAGCAGCTTCTCGGCCGAACTGGCATATGAGCAGTTCTTC. It is translated as CASSFSAELAYEQFF.